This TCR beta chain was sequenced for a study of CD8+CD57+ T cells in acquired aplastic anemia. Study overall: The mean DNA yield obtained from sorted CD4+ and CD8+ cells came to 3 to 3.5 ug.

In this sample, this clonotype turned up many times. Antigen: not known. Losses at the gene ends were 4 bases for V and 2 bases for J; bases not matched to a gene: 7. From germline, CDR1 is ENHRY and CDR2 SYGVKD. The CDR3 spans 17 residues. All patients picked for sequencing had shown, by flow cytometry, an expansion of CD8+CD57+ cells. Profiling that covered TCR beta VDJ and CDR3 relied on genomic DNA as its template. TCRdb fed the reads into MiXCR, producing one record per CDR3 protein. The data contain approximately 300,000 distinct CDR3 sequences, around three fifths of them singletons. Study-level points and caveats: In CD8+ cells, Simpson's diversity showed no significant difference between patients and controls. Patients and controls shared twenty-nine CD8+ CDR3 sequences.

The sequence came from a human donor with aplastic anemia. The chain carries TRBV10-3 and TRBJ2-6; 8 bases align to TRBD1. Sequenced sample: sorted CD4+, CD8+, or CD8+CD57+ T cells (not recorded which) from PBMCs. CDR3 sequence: CAISVGQGRTGANVLTF. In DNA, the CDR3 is TGTGCCATCAGTGTTGGACAGGGTAGGACTGGGGCCAACGTCCTGACTTTC.